This record covers a single TCR beta chain. Its antigen remains unknown. The CDR3 sequence is 16 residues long. V trimming: 6 bases; J trimming: 6 bases; junction bases outside the gene matches: 14. Germline CDR1 and CDR2: SGHAT and FQNNGV. This sample is part of a study of CD4 T cells in relation to SARS-CoV-2 and coronaviruses. The unexposed donors gave CD4+ T cells in about 2010-2019, prior to COVID-19. The cells were cultured for about 10 days before CD4+ T cells were isolated. Unexposed-donor CD4+ T cells were probed with SARS-CoV-2 S/N and four cold-coronavirus spikes, cells permitting. Profiled with immunoSEQ multiplex PCR; TCRdb holds only in-frame clones, not every one. The sample includes around 23,000 clones, around 76% of them seen just once.

This clonotype was obtained from a human donor in good health. The gene calls are TRBV11-2 and TRBJ2-3, with 8 bases aligning to TRBD1. The sample comprised CD4+ T cells from PBMCs, cultured in vitro. The DNA of the CDR3 is TGTGCCAGCAGAGAATGGACAGGGCACATACGGGATACGCAGTATTTT. It translates to CASREWTGHIRDTQYF. The full variable domain, with the rest looked up from reference TRBV11-2 and TRBJ2-3, is EAGVAQSPRYKIIEKRQSVAFWCNPISGHATLYWYQQILGQGPKLLIQFQNNGVVDDSQLPKDRFSAERLKGVDSTLKIQPAKLEDSAVYLCASREWTGHIRDTQYFGPGTRLTVL.